What follows are 13 T cell receptor beta chains derived from one specimen sequenced in a study of blood T cell repertoires in COVID-19. This table comes from immunoSEQ multiplex PCR, and its TCRdb copy is limited to in-frame clones, with some not included. Here the sample spans roughly 170,000 clones, approximately 82% being singletons. Specimen: PBMCs or T cells enriched from blood (not recorded which). The receptor source for this set is a woman aged 50 to 60 who had recovered from COVID-19.

This chain links TRBV18 with TRBJ1-5, with TRBD1 matching 10 bases. CDR1 is KGHSH and CDR2 is LQKENI in the germline V gene. J lost 3 bases, V lost 4 bases, and 6 bases had no gene match. The CDR3 totals 16 residues. The chain's CDR3 is CASSQRDRGPNQPQHF. Written as DNA, the CDR3 is TGTGCCAGCTCACAGCGGGACAGGGGACCCAATCAGCCCCAGCATTTT.

This chain uses TRBV23-1 with TRBJ2-3, with 15 positions matching TRBD2. TRBV23-1 falls under the ORF class, with uncertain function. This CDR3 is built from 17 residues. V lost 6 bases, J lost 4 bases, and 8 bases stayed unmatched. CDR3 sequence reads: CASRGTSGRNPPDTQYF. For the CDR3, the DNA is TGCGCCAGCAGGGGGACTAGCGGGAGGAATCCCCCAGATACGCAGTATTTT.

The V and J genes are TRBV6-5 and TRBJ2-2; tentative D call: TRBD1 (6 bases). The CDR3 is 15 residues long. V shed 7 bases and J shed 6 bases, with 18 bases lying between them. CDR1 is MNHEY and CDR2 is SVGAGI in the germline V gene. Here the CDR3 DNA reads TGTGCCAGCAACCCTGGGACAATCTCCGCCGGGGAGCTGTTTTTT. Protein: CASNPGTISAGELFF.

This chain connects TRBV5-1 to TRBJ2-3; 13 bases are a match to TRBD2. There are 19 residues in the CDR3. From germline, CDR1 is SGHRS and CDR2 YFSETQ. With V trimmed by 4 bases and J by 2 bases, 13 bases remained unmatched. The CDR3 DNA reads TGCGCCAGCAGCCTCGTTGGGGGCACTAGCGGGAGGGCCACAGATACGCAGTATTTT. Amino acid sequence: CASSLVGGTSGRATDTQYF. Combining the CDR3 with reference TRBV5-1 and TRBJ2-3 gives the whole variable domain KAGVTQTPRYLIKTRGQQVTLSCSPISGHRSVSWYQQTPGQGLQFLFEYFSETQRNKGNFPGRFSGRQFSNSRSEMNVSTLELGDSALYLCASSLVGGTSGRATDTQYFGPGTRLTVL.

The rearrangement joins TRBV19 to TRBJ2-1, with 9 bases fitting TRBD1. CDR1 is LNHDA, CDR2 SQIVND, per germline (reference sequence). V gave up 4 bases and J gave up 6 bases; unmatched junction bases: 10. This CDR3 is built from 16 residues. CDR3 in amino acids: CASSTWGGQGSNEQFF. The DNA of the CDR3 is TGTGCCAGTAGTACCTGGGGGGGACAGGGAAGCAATGAGCAGTTCTTC.

J is TRBJ2-5 and V is TRBV5-4; D gene ambiguous. Germline CDR1 and CDR2: SGHNT and YYREEE (reference sequence). The CDR3 consists of 13 residues. V was trimmed by 1 base and J by 5 bases, leaving 9 bases between them. CDR3 coding DNA: TGTGCCAGCAGCTTGTCTAGTGCTGAGACCCAGTACTTC. Translation gives CASSLSSAETQYF.

This clone was seen a handful of times. This sample includes further DNA sequences coding for the same CDR3. This rearrangement joins TRBV18 to TRBJ1-2; D remains ambiguous. The CDR3 loop spans 13 amino acids. The V and J ends lost 1 base and 3 bases respectively, with 6 bases between them. Germline-derived CDR1 and CDR2 are KGHSH and LQKENI. The CDR3 nucleotides are TGTGCCAGCTCACCACGAGAAGACTATGGCTACACCTTC. This gives the protein CASSPREDYGYTF.

The J gene is TRBJ2-3, the V gene TRBV5-1; the match to TRBD2 covers 13 bases. The germline V gene encodes CDR1 SGHRS and CDR2 YFSETQ. V dropped 6 bases and J dropped 4; count of bases not matched to a gene: 14. This CDR3 region has 18 residues. This chain's CDR3 is CASTPGGRTSGRSDTQYF. DNA of the CDR3: TGCGCCAGCACCCCCGGGGGTCGGACTAGCGGGAGATCAGATACGCAGTATTTT.

The chain carries TRBV19 and TRBJ1-1; 7 bases line up with TRBD1. Germline CDR1 and CDR2: LNHDA and SQIVND (reference sequence). The V and J ends lost 6 bases and 0 bases, in that order; junction bases with no gene match: 10. The CDR3 contains 16 residues. CDR3 DNA sequence: TGTGCCAGTAGGATGAGGACAGGTCAGATGAACACTGAAGCTTTCTTT. This gives the protein CASRMRTGQMNTEAFF.

The chain employs TRBV30 and TRBJ2-1, with 7 bases lining up with TRBD2. V lost 0 bases, J lost 8 bases, and 13 bases stayed unmatched. The CDR3 consists of 16 residues. Germline V lookup: CDR1 GTSNPN, CDR2 SVGIG (reference sequence). CDR3 loop: CAWSVRRERAWDEQFF. The CDR3 DNA follows: TGTGCCTGGAGTGTAAGGCGGGAGCGGGCCTGGGATGAGCAGTTCTTC. The whole variable domain, filled in from reference TRBV30 and TRBJ2-1, reads SQTIHQWPATLVQPVGSPLSLECTVEGTSNPNLYWYRQAAGRGLQLLFYSVGIGQISSEVPQNLSASRPQDRQFILSSKKLLLSDSGFYLCAWSVRRERAWDEQFFGPGTRLTVL.

This chain links TRBV7-9 with TRBJ1-3; D uncertain. V was pared by 5 bases and J by 0 bases, with 14 bases between. The CDR3 contains 16 residues. From germline, CDR1 is SEHNR and CDR2 FQNEAQ (reference sequence). Here the CDR3 DNA reads TGTGCCAGCAGCGGTCGAGGGAGCTACTCTGGAAACACCATATATTTT. Protein: CASSGRGSYSGNTIYF.

The V and J genes are TRBV7-2 and TRBJ2-5; D is unresolved. Germline lookup yields CDR1 SGHTA and CDR2 FQGNSA. With 5 bases removed from V and 4 bases from J, the gap between germline ends came to 11 bases. This CDR3 spans 13 amino acids. CDR3 sequence (DNA): TGTGCCAGCAGCCCTCACCGAGGAGAGACCCAGTACTTC. It codes for CASSPHRGETQYF.

V is TRBV3-1 (or the pseudogene TRBV3-2) and J is TRBJ2-3, with D maybe TRBD1 (5 bases). Trimming stripped 1 base from V and 2 bases from J, with 7 bases between. Germline V gene lookup returns CDR1 LGHDT and CDR2 YNNKEL (reference sequence). CDR3 length equals 14 residues. This CDR3 reads CASSQARDTDTQYF. For the CDR3, the DNA is TGTGCCAGCAGCCAAGCCAGGGACACAGATACGCAGTATTTT.